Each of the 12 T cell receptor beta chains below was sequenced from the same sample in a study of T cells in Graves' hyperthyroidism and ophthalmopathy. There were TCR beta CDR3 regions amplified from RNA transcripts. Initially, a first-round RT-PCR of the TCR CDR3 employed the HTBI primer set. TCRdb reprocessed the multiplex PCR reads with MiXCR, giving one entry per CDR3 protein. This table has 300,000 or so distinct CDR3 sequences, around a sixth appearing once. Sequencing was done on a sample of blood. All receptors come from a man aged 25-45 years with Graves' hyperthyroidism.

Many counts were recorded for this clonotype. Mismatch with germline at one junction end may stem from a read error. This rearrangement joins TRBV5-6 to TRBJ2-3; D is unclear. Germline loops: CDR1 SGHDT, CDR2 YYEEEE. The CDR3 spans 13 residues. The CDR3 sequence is CASSSTSTDTQYF. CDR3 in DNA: TGCGCCAGCAGTAGTACTAGCACAGATACGCAGTATTTT.

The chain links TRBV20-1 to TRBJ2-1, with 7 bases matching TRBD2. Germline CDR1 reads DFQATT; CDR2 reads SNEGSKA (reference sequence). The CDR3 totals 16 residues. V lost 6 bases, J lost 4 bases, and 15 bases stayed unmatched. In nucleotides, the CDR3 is TGCAGTGCCAGCTGGGCTAGCGGACTTGGGTACAATGAGCAGTTCTTC. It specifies CSASWASGLGYNEQFF.

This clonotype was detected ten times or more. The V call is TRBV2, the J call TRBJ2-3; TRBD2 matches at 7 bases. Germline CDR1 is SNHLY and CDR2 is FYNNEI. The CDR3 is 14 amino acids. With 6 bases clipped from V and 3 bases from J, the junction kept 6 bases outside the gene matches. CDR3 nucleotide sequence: TGTGCCAGCAGGTCGGGACTAACTACAGATACGCAGTATTTT. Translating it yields CASRSGLTTDTQYF.

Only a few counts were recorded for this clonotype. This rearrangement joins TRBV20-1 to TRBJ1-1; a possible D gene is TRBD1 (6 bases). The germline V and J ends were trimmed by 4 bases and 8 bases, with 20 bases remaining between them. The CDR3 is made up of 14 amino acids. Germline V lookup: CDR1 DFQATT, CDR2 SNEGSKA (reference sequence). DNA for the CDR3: TGCAGTGCTAACCACCCACTCCACAGGGAGGAAGCTTTCTTT. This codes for CSANHPLHREEAFF.

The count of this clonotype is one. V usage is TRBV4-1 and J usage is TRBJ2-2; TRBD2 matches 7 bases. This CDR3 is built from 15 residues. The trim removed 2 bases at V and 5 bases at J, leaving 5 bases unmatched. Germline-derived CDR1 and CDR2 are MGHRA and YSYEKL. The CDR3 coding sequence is TGCGCCAGCAGCCAAAGGGAGGGGACGACCGGGGAGCTGTTTTTT. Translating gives CASSQREGTTGELFF.

CDR3 sequence reads: CASSLQGALTEAFF. The CDR3 nucleotides are TGTGCCAGCAGCTTACAGGGGGCTTTGACTGAAGCTTTCTTT. J is TRBJ1-1 and V is TRBV7-3; TRBD1 aligns across 8 bases. V dropped 2 bases and J dropped 5; count of bases not matched to a gene: 4. In germline, CDR1 is SGHTA, CDR2 FQGTGA. The CDR3 totals 14 residues.

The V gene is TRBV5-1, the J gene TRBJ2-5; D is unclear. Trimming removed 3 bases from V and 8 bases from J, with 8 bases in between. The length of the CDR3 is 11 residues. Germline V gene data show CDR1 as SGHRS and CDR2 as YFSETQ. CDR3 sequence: CASSSDGTQYF. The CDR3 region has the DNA TGCGCCAGCAGCTCGGATGGAACCCAGTACTTC.

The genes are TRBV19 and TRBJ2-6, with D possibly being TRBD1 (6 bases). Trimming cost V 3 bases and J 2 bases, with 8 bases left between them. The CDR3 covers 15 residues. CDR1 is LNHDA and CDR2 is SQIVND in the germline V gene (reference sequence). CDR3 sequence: CASSIGGTGANVLTF. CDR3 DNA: TGTGCCAGTAGTATTGGGGGCACTGGGGCCAACGTCCTGACTTTC.

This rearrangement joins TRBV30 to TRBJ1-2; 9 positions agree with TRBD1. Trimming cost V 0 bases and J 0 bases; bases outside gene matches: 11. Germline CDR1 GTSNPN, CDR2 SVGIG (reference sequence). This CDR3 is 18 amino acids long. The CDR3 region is CAWSVRGTGYFTNYGYTF. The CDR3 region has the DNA TGTGCCTGGAGTGTAAGGGGGACAGGGTACTTTACTAACTATGGCTACACCTTC.

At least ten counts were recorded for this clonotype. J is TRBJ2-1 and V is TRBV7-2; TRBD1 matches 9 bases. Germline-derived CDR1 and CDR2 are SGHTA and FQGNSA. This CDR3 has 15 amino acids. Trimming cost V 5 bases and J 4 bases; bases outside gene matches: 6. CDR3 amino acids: CASSQRQGDYNEQFF. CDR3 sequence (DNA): TGTGCCAGCAGCCAGAGACAGGGGGATTACAATGAGCAGTTCTTC.

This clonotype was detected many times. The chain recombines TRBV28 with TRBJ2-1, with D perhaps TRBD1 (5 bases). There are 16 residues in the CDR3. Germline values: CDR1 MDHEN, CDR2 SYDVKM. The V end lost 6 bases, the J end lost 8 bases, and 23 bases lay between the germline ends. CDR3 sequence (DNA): TGTGCCAGCAGCCCCAGAGGACCCCTAAGGGGCCATGAGCAGTTCTTC. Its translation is CASSPRGPLRGHEQFF. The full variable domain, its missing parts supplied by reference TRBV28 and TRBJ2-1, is DVKVTQSSRYLVKRTGEKVFLECVQDMDHENMFWYRQDPGLGLRLIYFSYDVKMKEKGDIPEGYSVSREKKERFSLILESASTNQTSMYLCASSPRGPLRGHEQFFGPGTRLTVL.

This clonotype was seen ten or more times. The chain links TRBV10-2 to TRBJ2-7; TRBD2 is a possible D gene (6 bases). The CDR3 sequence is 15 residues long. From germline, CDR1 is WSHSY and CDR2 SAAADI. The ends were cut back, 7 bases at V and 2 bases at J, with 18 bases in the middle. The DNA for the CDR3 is TGCGCCAGCACTCCCAGCAAGGGAGGAGCCTACGAGCAGTACTTC. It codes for CASTPSKGGAYEQYF.